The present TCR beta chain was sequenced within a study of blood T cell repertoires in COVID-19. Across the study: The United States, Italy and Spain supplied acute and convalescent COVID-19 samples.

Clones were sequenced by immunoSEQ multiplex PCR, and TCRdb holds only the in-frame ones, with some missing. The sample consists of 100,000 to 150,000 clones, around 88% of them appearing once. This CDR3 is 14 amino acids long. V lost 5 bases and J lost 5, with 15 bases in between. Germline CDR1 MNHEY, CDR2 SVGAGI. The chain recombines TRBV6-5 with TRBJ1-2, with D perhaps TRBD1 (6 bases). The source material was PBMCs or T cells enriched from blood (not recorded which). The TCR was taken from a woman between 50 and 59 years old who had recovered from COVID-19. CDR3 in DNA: TGTGCCAGCAGTCCCTTGGGGGGGGCTTATGGCTACACCTTC. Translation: CASSPLGGAYGYTF.